This T cell receptor beta chain originates from a study of cytomegalovirus exposure and HLA in healthy donors. Clones were read by immunoSEQ multiplex PCR, and TCRdb kept only the in-frame ones, dropping some. Here the sample spans under 200,000 clones, about nine tenths being singletons. V lost 5 bases to trimming and J lost 10 bases; unmatched junction nucleotides: 23. The CDR3 has 16 residues. CDR1 and CDR2 (germline): GTSNPN, SVGIG (reference sequence). The approximately 120-subject validation cohort, separate from the approximately 640-subject first cohort, included the donors. A note on this clone: What it binds is unknown.

Study results and limitations: The authors enumerated over 150 TCR beta chains as linked to cytomegalovirus. In the roughly 120 validation repertoires, a later analysis found that first-cohort TCR clusters tended to co-occur.

This receptor was obtained from a woman between 25 and 40 years old in good health and CMV-seronegative. The rearrangement uses TRBV30 and TRBJ2-7; 7 bases align to TRBD2. Sequenced input: PBMCs. The CDR3 region is CAWSTLTSLVSLGQYF. The CDR3 DNA follows: TGTGCCTGGTCAACTCTGACTAGCCTCGTATCATTGGGTCAGTACTTC.